This T cell receptor beta chain was found in a study of blood T cells in healthy people across ages. This clonotype was recorded a few times. What it recognizes is unknown. Overall study findings and caveats: Unknown donor CMV status possibly confounded expanded clonotype changes.

Ranging in age from roughly 6 to 90, the donors were healthy Caucasian individuals from Russia. Isolated PBMCs totaled at least 7 million in each sample. A second PCR of 7 to 11 cycles used a sample-barcoded 5' primer and a J-beta primer mix. All cDNA molecules were each tagged by a template-switch adaptor with 12 random nucleotides. TCRdb reanalysed the 5' RACE reads using MiXCR and keeps one entry per CDR3 protein. This table holds 580,000 or so distinct CDR3 sequences, 45% to 55% found once. Germline CDR1 ENHRY, CDR2 SYGVKD. Germline trimming cut 3 bases from V and 4 bases from J; bases unmatched to any gene: 4. The length of the CDR3 is 14 residues.

The TCR was taken from an older man in good health. This chain connects TRBV10-3 to TRBJ2-5; 8 nucleotides match TRBD2. Sample: blood. For the CDR3, the DNA is TGTGCCATCAGTGATACGGCGGGGGGAGAGACCCAGTACTTC. The encoded protein is CAISDTAGGETQYF.